One sample yielded the 12 T cell receptor beta chains listed below, sequenced in a study of blood T cell repertoires in COVID-19. Libraries were prepared by immunoSEQ multiplex PCR; TCRdb keeps only in-frame clonotypes and omits some of them. Among fewer than 250,000 clones listed, around four fifths were seen once. Sequenced material: peripheral blood. These receptors were obtained from a woman in her fifties or sixties with active or convalescent COVID-19.

This chain joins TRBV5-1 and TRBJ2-1; 10 positions match TRBD2. The CDR3 loop spans 14 amino acids. Germline assignment: CDR1 SGHRS and CDR2 YFSETQ. Losses at the gene ends were 5 bases for V and 3 bases for J; bases not matched to a gene: 2. This CDR3 is CASSGLADYNEQFF. The CDR3, as DNA: TGCGCCAGCAGTGGACTAGCGGACTACAATGAGCAGTTCTTC.

The chain recombines TRBV5-1 with TRBJ2-7; 14 bases are a match to TRBD2. This CDR3 has 20 residues. Germline V gene sequence: CDR1 SGHRS, CDR2 YFSETQ. Trimming cost V 0 bases and J 3 bases; bases outside gene matches: 14. This chain's CDR3 is CASSLGWGTSGGPWFYEQYF. The CDR3 DNA reads TGCGCCAGCAGCTTGGGTTGGGGGACTAGCGGGGGCCCGTGGTTCTACGAGCAGTACTTC.

V and J are TRBV18 and TRBJ2-2; D unclear. Germline V CDR1 and CDR2: KGHSH, LQKENI. The CDR3 consists of 12 residues. V was pared by 1 base and J by 5 bases, with 2 bases between. CDR3 bases: TGTGCCAGCTCACCACTAACCGGGGAGCTGTTTTTT. This gives the protein CASSPLTGELFF.

The chain has TRBV11-2 and TRBJ1-3, with D unresolved. There are 12 residues in the CDR3. The V end lost 5 bases, the J end lost 2 bases, and 4 bases lay between the germline ends. CDR1 SGHAT and CDR2 FQNNGV come from the germline V gene. CDR3 sequence reads: CASSLTGNTIYF. For the CDR3, the DNA is TGTGCCAGCAGCCTTACTGGAAACACCATATATTTT.

The chain carries TRBV11-3 and TRBJ1-6; the D gene is possibly TRBD1 (5 bases). The CDR3 runs to 15 residues. Trimming pared 5 bases from V and 8 bases from J, leaving 16 bases between. Germline V gene sequence: CDR1 SGHNT, CDR2 YENEEA. CDR3 DNA: TGTGCCAGCAGCCCGATGGCTCCGGGGGATTCACCCCTCCACTTT. It is translated as CASSPMAPGDSPLHF.

The chain couples TRBV29-1 to TRBJ2-3; 7 bases fit TRBD2. The J segment lost 2 bases and the V segment lost 4 bases, leaving 9 bases of the junction unmatched. CDR3 length equals 15 residues. CDR1 and CDR2 (germline): SQVTM, ANQGSEA. CDR3 DNA: TGCAGCGTTGTTCGGGAGGTAGGGGCCACAGATACGCAGTATTTT. It is translated as CSVVREVGATDTQYF.

V and J are TRBV19 and TRBJ1-1; tentatively, D is TRBD1 (5 bases). The length of the CDR3 is 13 residues. From germline, CDR1 is LNHDA and CDR2 SQIVND (reference sequence). Deletions cut 5 bases from V and 5 bases from J, with 12 bases between. The CDR3: CASSPSGLTEAFF. Here the CDR3 DNA reads TGTGCCAGTAGTCCGTCAGGGTTGACTGAAGCTTTCTTT.

The CDR3 loop is CASSTPDRDIKTFF. For the CDR3, the DNA is TGTGCCAGTAGTACGCCAGACCGGGACATTAAAACTTTCTTT. The rearrangement links TRBV19 to TRBJ1-1, with a weak D call TRBD1 (6 bases). The CDR3 covers 14 residues. CDR1 is LNHDA and CDR2 is SQIVND in the germline V gene (reference sequence). The V and J ends lost 4 bases and 12 bases respectively, with 21 bases between them.

The chain has TRBV7-2 and TRBJ2-1; 10 bases are shared with TRBD2. The CDR3 contains 15 residues. V gave up 5 bases and J gave up 4 bases; unmatched junction bases: 5. Germline V gives CDR1 SGHTA, CDR2 FQGNSA. CDR3: CASSPLAGEYNEQFF. The CDR3 coding sequence is TGTGCCAGCAGCCCCCTAGCGGGGGAATACAATGAGCAGTTCTTC.

This clone came up once. The chain employs TRBV4-1 and TRBJ2-7; tentative D call: TRBD2 (5 bases). Looked up from germline, CDR1 is MGHRA and CDR2 is YSYEKL. The CDR3 covers 17 residues. V was clipped by 0 bases and J by 0 bases, with 15 bases between them. CDR3 sequence reads: CASSQDALGVNSYEQYV. Written as DNA, the CDR3 is TGCGCCAGCAGCCAAGATGCCCTCGGGGTGAACTCCTACGAGCAGTACGTC.

V usage is TRBV6-5 and J usage is TRBJ1-3; 9 bases are shared with TRBD1. Germline CDR1 reads MNHEY; CDR2 reads SVGAGI. The V gene end was trimmed by 7 bases and the J gene end by 3 bases; junction bases not matched to a gene: 1. The CDR3 is made up of 13 amino acids. CDR3 in amino acids: CASKTGGGNTIYF. CDR3 DNA: TGTGCCAGCAAGACAGGGGGTGGAAACACCATATATTTT.

This clone was detected only once. The chain couples TRBV11-2 to TRBJ1-1; 8 nucleotides agree with TRBD1. Germline CDR1 is SGHAT and CDR2 is FQNNGV. V dropped 5 bases and J dropped 2; count of bases not matched to a gene: 4. The CDR3 covers 14 residues. The CDR3 reads CASSPGQGNTEAFF. The CDR3, as DNA: TGTGCCAGCAGCCCCGGACAGGGAAACACTGAAGCTTTCTTT.